This TCR beta chain was retrieved from a study of T cell responses to AZD1222 COVID-19 vaccine. Of note for this clone: Its target is unknown.

Method: immunoSEQ multiplex PCR; TCRdb's copy keeps in-frame clones and lacks some. The table has 150,000 or so clones, roughly 87% seen once. Study-wide findings and caveats: At study baseline, merely six AZD1222 recipients were seropositive. Spike-specific TCR breadth and depth both grew after two AZD1222 doses.

CDR1 is MNHEY and CDR2 is SVGAGI in the germline V gene. The length of the CDR3 is 14 residues. Germline trimming cut 11 bases from V and 3 bases from J; bases unmatched to any gene: 7. This TCR was sampled from an adult in good health. This chain links TRBV6-5 with TRBJ2-5; 12 bases fit TRBD1. The sample in question was peripheral blood, obtained on day 0 of AZD1222 vaccination. CDR3 in DNA: TGTGCCGCCAGGGACAGGGGGCGAGAAGAGACCCAGTACTTC. Translating gives CAARDRGREETQYF.